These 18 T cell receptor beta chains were sequenced from one sample in a study of long-term antiretroviral therapy in people with HIV. The libraries were made with immunoSEQ v3.0 at survey level. TCRdb's table, derived via immunoSEQ multiplex PCR, lists solely in-frame clones and lacks some. In the table there are roughly 45,000 clones, about 86% of which are singletons. This sample comprised unsorted PBMCs, obtained 0.8 years after starting antiretroviral therapy. These receptors all stem from a woman aged 18-29 years with HIV.

This clone was seen just once. This rearrangement joins TRBV29-1 to TRBJ1-1, with a weak D call TRBD1 (5 bases). Germline V gene data show CDR1 as SQVTM and CDR2 as ANQGSEA. V dropped 7 bases and J dropped 7 bases, with 13 bases sitting between them. The CDR3 totals 11 residues. The CDR3 bases are TGCAGCGGGGCGCTGGACAATGAAGCTTTCTTT. Translation: CSGALDNEAFF.

The chain carries TRBV9 and TRBJ2-2, with 9 bases matching TRBD1. Germline V gene sequence: CDR1 SGDLS, CDR2 YYNGEE. Trimming removed 0 bases from V and 3 bases from J; junction bases left unmatched: 21. CDR3 length: 22 amino acids. The CDR3 here is CASSVALKVVGRDREYTGELFF. The DNA of the CDR3 is TGTGCCAGCAGCGTAGCACTGAAGGTGGTCGGACGGGACAGGGAATACACCGGGGAGCTGTTTTTT.

The gene calls are TRBV10-3 and TRBJ1-5, with TRBD1 identical over 7 bases. The CDR3 covers 14 residues. The germline V gene encodes CDR1 ENHRY and CDR2 SYGVKD. With 0 bases clipped from V and 7 bases from J, the junction kept 3 bases outside the gene matches. CDR3 sequence reads: CAISESTGSQPQHF. The CDR3 DNA follows: TGTGCCATCAGTGAGTCGACAGGGTCCCAGCCCCAGCATTTT.

This chain uses TRBV7-2 with TRBJ2-1; 7 positions match TRBD1. The CDR3 extends over 15 amino acids. The ends lost 5 bases at V and 1 base at J; junction bases unmatched: 5. CDR1 SGHTA and CDR2 FQGNSA come from the germline V gene. CDR3 in DNA: TGTGCCAGCAGCCTACAGGGGCCTTCCTACAATGAGCAGTTCTTC. This translates into CASSLQGPSYNEQFF.

The chain links TRBV11-2 to TRBJ2-5; a weak D match, TRBD1 (5 bases). Germline V gene sequence: CDR1 SGHAT, CDR2 FQNNGV. The CDR3 sequence is 13 residues long. V was pared by 5 bases and J by 0 bases, with 7 bases between. DNA for the CDR3: TGTGCCAGCAGCCAGGGCTACCAAGAGACCCAGTACTTC. Residues: CASSQGYQETQYF.

This clone was seen only a few times. The J gene is TRBJ2-7, the V gene TRBV6-5; TRBD2 matches at 9 bases. The germline V gene has CDR1 MNHEY and CDR2 SVGAGI. The junction had 4 bases not matched to a gene; V was cut back by 6 bases and J by 1 base. The CDR3 is 14 amino acids. The chain's CDR3 is CASRVTSGSYEQYF. The CDR3, as DNA: TGTGCCAGCAGGGTGACTAGCGGTTCCTACGAGCAGTACTTC.

J is TRBJ1-1 and V is TRBV5-1; D gene ambiguous. V gave up 1 base and J gave up 0 bases, with 4 bases separating them. Germline lookup yields CDR1 SGHRS and CDR2 YFSETQ. The CDR3 length is 13 residues. In DNA form, the CDR3 reads TGCGCCAGCAGCTTGTCAGTGAACACTGAAGCTTTCTTT. Translated: CASSLSVNTEAFF.

The chain couples TRBV7-2 to TRBJ1-2, with D possibly matching TRBD1 (6 bases). CDR1 is SGHTA and CDR2 is FQGNSA in the germline V gene. Deletions cut 4 bases from V and 4 bases from J, with 16 bases between. This CDR3 has 15 amino acids. The CDR3 loop reads CASSYGTNALYGYTF. In nucleotides, the CDR3 is TGTGCCAGCAGCTACGGGACAAACGCCCTCTATGGCTACACCTTC.

The V gene is TRBV7-8, the J gene TRBJ2-1; 7 nucleotides align to TRBD2. There are 19 residues in the CDR3. J lost 8 bases, V lost 5 bases, and 24 bases had no gene match. Germline CDR1 reads SGHVS; CDR2 reads FQNEAQ. CDR3 sequence (DNA): TGTGCCAGCAGCGAGAAGGGTGGCGGGAGAATAGCGATCTTGGATGAGCAGTTCTTC. Encoded protein: CASSEKGGGRIAILDEQFF.

The rearrangement joins TRBV6-6 to TRBJ1-5; 8 positions match TRBD1. Germline V gene data show CDR1 as MNHNY and CDR2 as SVGAGI (reference sequence). This CDR3 is built from 16 residues. V gave up 5 bases and J gave up 6 bases; unmatched junction bases: 12. The CDR3 loop reads CASSPTGASVGQPQHF. CDR3 DNA: TGTGCCAGCAGTCCGACAGGGGCAAGCGTGGGTCAGCCCCAGCATTTT.

The chain joins TRBV5-1 to TRBJ1-2, with D uncertain. Trimming stripped 0 bases from V and 3 bases from J, with 15 bases between. The CDR3 runs 16 residues. Germline V gene sequence: CDR1 SGHRS, CDR2 YFSETQ. The CDR3 nucleotides read TGCGCCAGCAGCTTGGGGGAATCCGGGAGGCACTATGGCTACACCTTC. Protein: CASSLGESGRHYGYTF.

V and J are TRBV19 and TRBJ2-1; 9 bases align to TRBD2. Germline V CDR1 and CDR2: LNHDA, SQIVND (reference sequence). Germline trimming cut 9 bases from V and 3 bases from J; bases unmatched to any gene: 30. The CDR3 is 22 residues long. CDR3 in DNA: TGTGCCAGCACTAGGGAATTTTGGCGGGAGGGACTCTCCCATTTCGGCTACAATGAGCAGTTCTTC. It specifies CASTREFWREGLSHFGYNEQFF. The complete variable domain, with remaining parts taken from reference TRBV19 and TRBJ2-1, reads DGGITQSPKYLFRKEGQNVTLSCEQNLNHDAMYWYRQDPGQGLRLIYYSQIVNDFQKGDIAEGYSVSREKKESFPLTVTSAQKNPTAFYLCASTREFWREGLSHFGYNEQFFGPGTRLTVL.

The V call is TRBV6-1, the J call TRBJ2-4; D may be TRBD1 (6 bases). Trimming took off 2 bases at V and 0 bases at J, with 8 bases between the two ends. The germline CDR1 and CDR2 sequences are MNHNS and SASEGT. The CDR3 has 15 amino acids. Written as DNA, the CDR3 is TGTGCCAGCAGTGAAACAGGGATAGCCAAAAACATTCAGTACTTC. It codes for CASSETGIAKNIQYF.

The genes are TRBV9 and TRBJ1-1; D uncertain. V lost 2 bases, J lost 8 bases, and 13 bases lay in between. The CDR3 contains 13 residues. CDR1 and CDR2 (germline): SGDLS, YYNGEE. The CDR3 spells CASSVWVDREAFF. The CDR3 DNA reads TGTGCCAGCAGCGTTTGGGTCGACCGAGAAGCTTTCTTT.

The rearrangement uses TRBV5-6 and TRBJ2-1, with TRBD1 identical over 7 bases. Trimming took 4 bases from V and 8 from J; bases not matched to a gene: 15. CDR1 and CDR2 (germline): SGHDT, YYEEEE. The CDR3 runs to 16 residues. For the CDR3, the DNA is TGTGCCAGCAGCAACGAAGACAGGGTATTCTTTCATGAGCAGTTCTTC. Its translation is CASSNEDRVFFHEQFF.

This chain connects TRBV10-3 to TRBJ2-7; 12 bases are shared with TRBD1. The CDR3 is made up of 18 amino acids. J was trimmed by 0 bases and V by 6 bases; bases with no gene match: 12. Germline V gives CDR1 ENHRY, CDR2 SYGVKD. The CDR3 bases are TGTGCCATCAGAACCGGGACAGGGGGCCGACTCAGCTCCTACGAGCAGTACTTC. Encoded protein: CAIRTGTGGRLSSYEQYF.

The chain links TRBV15 to TRBJ1-2, with 7 nucleotides matching TRBD1. Germline values: CDR1 LNHNV, CDR2 YYDKDF (reference sequence). The CDR3 is 15 amino acids. V lost 1 base, J lost 7 bases, and 9 bases stayed unmatched. The CDR3 sequence is CATSRVGGGAGGYTF. The CDR3 DNA reads as TGTGCCACCAGCAGAGTTGGAGGGGGCGCGGGTGGCTACACCTTC.

This rearrangement joins TRBV9 to TRBJ1-4, with a possible D match to TRBD1 (6 bases). CDR1 is SGDLS and CDR2 is YYNGEE in the germline V gene. V was clipped by 3 bases and J by 4 bases, with 16 bases between them. This CDR3 is 16 amino acids long. CDR3 nucleotides: TGTGCCAGCAGCGCCTTAGGGGGAGGGTTTAATGAAAAACTGTTTTTT. Its protein is CASSALGGGFNEKLFF.